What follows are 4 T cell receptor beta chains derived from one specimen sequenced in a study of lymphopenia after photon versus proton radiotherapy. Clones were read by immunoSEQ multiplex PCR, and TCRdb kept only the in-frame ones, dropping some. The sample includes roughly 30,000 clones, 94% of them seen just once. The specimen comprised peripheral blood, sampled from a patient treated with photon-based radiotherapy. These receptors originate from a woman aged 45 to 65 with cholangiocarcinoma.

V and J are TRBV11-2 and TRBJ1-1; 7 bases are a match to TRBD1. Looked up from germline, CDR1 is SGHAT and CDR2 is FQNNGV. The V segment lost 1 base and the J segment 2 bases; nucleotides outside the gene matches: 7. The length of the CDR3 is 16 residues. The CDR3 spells CASSLAGQVINTEAFF. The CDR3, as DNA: TGTGCCAGCAGCTTAGCCGGACAGGTCATCAACACTGAAGCTTTCTTT. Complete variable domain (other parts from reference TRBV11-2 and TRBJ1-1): EAGVAQSPRYKIIEKRQSVAFWCNPISGHATLYWYQQILGQGPKLLIQFQNNGVVDDSQLPKDRFSAERLKGVDSTLKIQPAKLEDSAVYLCASSLAGQVINTEAFFGQGTRLTVV.

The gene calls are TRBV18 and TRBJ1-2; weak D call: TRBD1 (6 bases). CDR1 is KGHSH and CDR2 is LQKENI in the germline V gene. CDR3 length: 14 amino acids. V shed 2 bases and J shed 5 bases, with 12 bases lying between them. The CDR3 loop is CASSPVGQTYGYTF. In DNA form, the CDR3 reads TGTGCCAGCTCACCAGTAGGACAGACGTATGGCTACACCTTC.

The CDR3 loop reads CASSIDLNRHEQFF. The DNA for the CDR3 is TGTGCCAGTAGTATAGATCTTAATAGACATGAGCAGTTCTTC. This sequence joins TRBV19 and TRBJ2-1; D ambiguous. V was clipped by 0 bases and J by 8 bases, with 11 bases between them. The CDR3 contains 14 residues. Germline-derived CDR1 and CDR2 are LNHDA and SQIVND (reference sequence).

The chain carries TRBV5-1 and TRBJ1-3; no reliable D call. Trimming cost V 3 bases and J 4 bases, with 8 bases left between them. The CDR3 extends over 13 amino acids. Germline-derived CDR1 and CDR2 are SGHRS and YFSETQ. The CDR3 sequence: CASSSIPGNTIYF. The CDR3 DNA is TGCGCCAGCAGCTCGATACCCGGAAACACCATATATTTT. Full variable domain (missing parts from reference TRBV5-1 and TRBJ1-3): KAGVTQTPRYLIKTRGQQVTLSCSPISGHRSVSWYQQTPGQGLQFLFEYFSETQRNKGNFPGRFSGRQFSNSRSEMNVSTLELGDSALYLCASSSIPGNTIYFGEGSWLTVV.